Below, 23 T cell receptor beta chains from the same sample are listed, as sequenced in a study of blood T cell repertoires in COVID-19. The protocol was immunoSEQ multiplex PCR, while the TCRdb copy is restricted to in-frame clones and leaves out a portion. Among around 47,000 clones, approximately 90% were seen once, and the ten largest hold around 9.6%. Sequencing used peripheral blood. The origin of the receptors is a man aged 45 to 65 with active COVID-19.

V usage is TRBV27 and J usage is TRBJ2-1; D is perhaps TRBD2 (6 bases). The germline V and J ends were trimmed by 6 bases and 8 bases, with 8 bases remaining between them. This CDR3 contains 11 residues. The germline V gene encodes CDR1 MNHEY and CDR2 SMNVEV (reference sequence). The CDR3, as DNA: TGTGCCAGCAGCCGGAGGGATGAGCAGTTCTTC. Protein sequence: CASSRRDEQFF.

CDR3 in DNA: TGTGCCAGCAGTGGGGCGAGGGGGCTGGGTTCACCCCTCCACTTT. It specifies CASSGARGLGSPLHF. The gene calls are TRBV27 and TRBJ1-6; TRBD1 agrees at 7 bases. After removal of 5 bases from V and 9 bases from J, the junction contained 10 bases not matched to a gene. Looked up from germline, CDR1 is MNHEY and CDR2 is SMNVEV (reference sequence). The CDR3 totals 15 residues.

V usage is TRBV9 and J usage is TRBJ2-7; D possibly corresponds to TRBD2 (6 bases). The V and J ends lost 3 bases and 5 bases respectively, with 12 bases between them. The length of the CDR3 is 13 residues. From germline, CDR1 is SGDLS and CDR2 YYNGEE. In DNA, the CDR3 is TGTGCCAGCAGCGCGACTAGTTACCACGAGCAGTACTTC. Translation: CASSATSYHEQYF.

This rearrangement joins TRBV7-9 to TRBJ1-1; the D gene is possibly TRBD1 (6 bases). This CDR3 is 15 amino acids long. V was clipped by 3 bases and J by 0 bases, with 11 bases between them. Germline lookup yields CDR1 SEHNR and CDR2 FQNEAQ (reference sequence). The CDR3 protein is CASSFRQEMNTEAFF. The CDR3 bases are TGTGCCAGCAGCTTTCGACAGGAAATGAACACTGAAGCTTTCTTT. The full variable domain, in which reference TRBV7-9 and TRBJ1-1 provide the parts outside the CDR3, is DTGVSQNPRHKITKRGQNVTFRCDPISEHNRLYWYRQTLGQGPEFLTYFQNEAQLEKSRLLSDRFSAERPKGSFSTLEIQRTEQGDSAMYLCASSFRQEMNTEAFFGQGTRLTVV.

This chain joins TRBV5-1 and TRBJ1-6; tentative D call: TRBD1 (6 bases). CDR1 and CDR2 from the germline V gene are SGHRS and YFSETQ. V was trimmed by 4 bases and J by 7 bases, leaving 15 bases between them. The CDR3 contains 15 residues. The CDR3 loop reads CASSPHREWNSPLHF. The CDR3 nucleotides are TGCGCCAGCAGCCCCCACAGGGAGTGGAATTCACCCCTCCACTTT. Full variable domain (remainder filled in from reference TRBV5-1 and TRBJ1-6): KAGVTQTPRYLIKTRGQQVTLSCSPISGHRSVSWYQQTPGQGLQFLFEYFSETQRNKGNFPGRFSGRQFSNSRSEMNVSTLELGDSALYLCASSPHREWNSPLHFGNGTRLTVT.

This sequence joins TRBV5-4 and TRBJ1-1; no clear D. V was shortened by 5 bases and J by 3 bases, with 11 bases between the two germline ends. CDR1 SGHNT and CDR2 YYREEE come from the germline V gene (reference sequence). The CDR3 is 13 amino acids. The DNA for the CDR3 is TGTGCCAGCAGGCAAGTCGGGGACACTGAAGCTTTCTTT. Its translation is CASRQVGDTEAFF. Variable domain in full (rest from reference TRBV5-4 and TRBJ1-1): ETGVTQSPTHLIKTRGQQVTLRCSSQSGHNTVSWYQQALGQGPQFIFQYYREEENGRGNFPPRFSGLQFPNYSSELNVNALELDDSALYLCASRQVGDTEAFFGQGTRLTVV.

The J gene is TRBJ2-1, the V gene TRBV19, with TRBD1 identical over 8 bases. The CDR3 consists of 14 residues. V trimming: 7 bases; J trimming: 8 bases; junction bases outside the gene matches: 10. CDR1 LNHDA and CDR2 SQIVND come from the germline V gene (reference sequence). The CDR3 protein is CASNFGQGWDEQFF. The CDR3 nucleotides read TGTGCCAGTAACTTCGGACAGGGATGGGATGAGCAGTTCTTC.

The chain employs TRBV24-1 and TRBJ2-3; 8 bases map to TRBD2. V lost 4 bases, J lost 6 bases, and 14 bases stayed unmatched. The V gene's germline CDR1 is KGHDR and CDR2 SFDVKD. The CDR3 consists of 17 residues. The CDR3: CATSDPSTGGAFDTQYF. The CDR3, as DNA: TGTGCCACCAGTGACCCCTCAACGGGGGGGGCATTCGATACGCAGTATTTT.

The rearrangement uses TRBV6-5 and TRBJ2-1; TRBD1 is a possible D gene (6 bases). Germline V CDR1 and CDR2: MNHEY, SVGAGI. Between the trimmed V and J ends, which lost 3 bases and 0 bases, there was a span of 12 bases. The CDR3 length is 16 residues. The CDR3 nucleotides read TGTGCCAGCAGTTATGACAGGACAAGCTCCTACAATGAGCAGTTCTTC. Its translation is CASSYDRTSSYNEQFF.

The genes are TRBV7-3 and TRBJ1-1; 9 bases agree with TRBD1. CDR3 length equals 15 residues. Germline lookup yields CDR1 SGHTA and CDR2 FQGTGA. V lost 4 bases and J lost 5; bases outside the gene matches: 8. In DNA, the CDR3 is TGTGCCAGCAGCTCACAGACAGGGGGGTCAACTGAAGCTTTCTTT. This translates into CASSSQTGGSTEAFF. Combining the CDR3 with reference TRBV7-3 and TRBJ1-1 gives the whole variable domain GAGVSQTPSNKVTEKGKYVELRCDPISGHTALYWYRQSLGQGPEFLIYFQGTGAADDSGLPNDRFFAVRPEGSVSTLKIQRTERGDSAVYLCASSSQTGGSTEAFFGQGTRLTVV.

The chain has TRBV11-3 and TRBJ2-7; no reliable D call. V lost 2 bases and J 6 bases, leaving 14 bases between the germline ends. Germline values: CDR1 SGHNT, CDR2 YENEEA. The CDR3 has 14 amino acids. The CDR3 DNA is TGTGCCAGCAGCTTATCGGCCAATTCGGGCGAGCAGTACTTC. Translated: CASSLSANSGEQYF.

This chain links TRBV28 with TRBJ1-6; 7 bases fit TRBD1. The germline V gene encodes CDR1 MDHEN and CDR2 SYDVKM. The CDR3 runs 15 residues. V lost 6 bases to trimming and J lost 5 bases; unmatched junction nucleotides: 7. The CDR3 DNA sequence: TGTGCCAGCAGAGGCTCGACAGGGAATAATTCACCCCTCCACTTT. It translates to CASRGSTGNNSPLHF. Complete variable domain (other parts from reference TRBV28 and TRBJ1-6): DVKVTQSSRYLVKRTGEKVFLECVQDMDHENMFWYRQDPGLGLRLIYFSYDVKMKEKGDIPEGYSVSREKKERFSLILESASTNQTSMYLCASRGSTGNNSPLHFGNGTRLTVT.

V gene TRBV5-4 combines with J gene TRBJ2-5; 7 bases match TRBD2. CDR1 is SGHNT and CDR2 is YYREEE in the germline V gene (reference sequence). This CDR3 is 13 amino acids long. V lost 3 bases, J lost 3 bases, and 2 bases stayed unmatched. In DNA, the CDR3 is TGTGCCAGCAGCTCAGGACTAGAAGAGACCCAGTACTTC. It codes for CASSSGLEETQYF.

V usage is TRBV6-5 and J usage is TRBJ2-5, with 10 bases matching TRBD2. Unmatched junction bases numbered 9, after V lost 7 bases and J lost 4 bases. The germline V gene has CDR1 MNHEY and CDR2 SVGAGI. The CDR3 runs 15 residues. The CDR3 region is CASTQGASGRETQYF. The CDR3 DNA follows: TGTGCCAGCACCCAAGGCGCTAGCGGGAGAGAGACCCAGTACTTC.

The chain couples TRBV19 to TRBJ1-1, with a weak D call TRBD1 (5 bases). Trimming stripped 10 bases from V and 1 base from J, with 22 bases between. The CDR3 runs to 16 residues. The germline gives CDR1 LNHDA, CDR2 SQIVND (reference sequence). For the CDR3, the DNA is TGTGCCATCCGACGAGAGAACAGGATTCCGAACACTGAAGCTTTCTTT. Translating gives CAIRRENRIPNTEAFF.

The chain recombines TRBV5-1 with TRBJ1-4, with 9 nucleotides matching TRBD1. Germline loops: CDR1 SGHRS, CDR2 YFSETQ. The CDR3 spans 15 residues. V trimming: 3 bases; J trimming: 6 bases; junction bases outside the gene matches: 6. The CDR3 protein is CASSWGQGRDEKLFF. In DNA, the CDR3 is TGCGCCAGCAGCTGGGGACAGGGTAGGGATGAAAAACTGTTTTTT.

This clone was seen a handful of times. The genes are TRBV6-2 or TRBV6-3 and TRBJ2-1, with a tentative D call TRBD2 (6 bases). Between the trimmed V and J ends, which lost 5 bases and 0 bases, there was a span of 14 bases. In germline, CDR1 is MNHEY, CDR2 SVGEGT. This CDR3 spans 16 amino acids. This CDR3 is CASSPRDWSSYNEQFF. CDR3 nucleotide sequence: TGTGCCAGCAGTCCCCGGGACTGGAGCTCCTACAATGAGCAGTTCTTC.

The genes are TRBV4-3 and TRBJ2-1; possible D gene TRBD2, 6 bases. CDR1 and CDR2 from the germline V gene are LGHNA and YSLEER. This CDR3 has 13 amino acids. V was trimmed by 4 bases and J by 8 bases, leaving 12 bases between them. The CDR3 loop is CASSPGGDDEQFF. CDR3 nucleotides: TGCGCCAGCAGCCCCGGGGGTGACGATGAGCAGTTCTTC.

The chain couples TRBV12-3 or TRBV12-4 to TRBJ1-1; D is possibly TRBD1 (6 bases). The V end lost 5 bases, the J end lost 4 bases, and 11 bases lay between the germline ends. The CDR3 totals 13 residues. DNA for the CDR3: TGTGCCAGCAGTCCCAGGGGACCCACTGAAGCTTTCTTT. This sequence encodes CASSPRGPTEAFF.

The chain is built from TRBV5-1 and TRBJ2-3; 9 bases match TRBD2. With V trimmed by 5 bases and J by 2 bases, 12 bases remained unmatched. The germline V gene encodes CDR1 SGHRS and CDR2 YFSETQ. The CDR3 totals 17 residues. The CDR3 region is CASRPRVLAGNTDTQYF. The CDR3 DNA sequence: TGCGCCAGCAGACCGAGAGTCCTAGCGGGGAACACAGATACGCAGTATTTT.

The rearrangement uses TRBV18 and TRBJ1-1; 7 bases are a match to TRBD1. The germline CDR1 and CDR2 sequences are KGHSH and LQKENI. The CDR3 has 16 residues. V was clipped by 4 bases and J by 0 bases; unmatched bases: 8. The CDR3 bases are TGTGCCAGCTCACTTGGGACAGCTCTGGTGAACACTGAAGCTTTCTTT. As protein: CASSLGTALVNTEAFF.

The rearrangement uses TRBV10-2 and TRBJ2-1; TRBD2 matches at 10 bases. Trimming removed 9 bases from V and 0 bases from J; junction bases left unmatched: 2. This CDR3 has 14 amino acids. From germline, CDR1 is WSHSY and CDR2 SAAADI. Written as DNA, the CDR3 is TGCGCCAGTAAGCGGGGGGGCTCCTACAATGAGCAGTTCTTC. It translates to CASKRGGSYNEQFF.

This clone appeared once. The chain carries TRBV5-1 and TRBJ1-2; D not certain. The CDR3 has 13 residues. Per the germline V gene, CDR1 is SGHRS and CDR2 is YFSETQ. The V end was cut by 0 bases, the J end by 6 bases, with 9 bases between. The chain's CDR3 is CASSLDLGDGYTF. CDR3 in DNA: TGCGCCAGCAGCTTGGATCTTGGAGATGGCTACACCTTC.